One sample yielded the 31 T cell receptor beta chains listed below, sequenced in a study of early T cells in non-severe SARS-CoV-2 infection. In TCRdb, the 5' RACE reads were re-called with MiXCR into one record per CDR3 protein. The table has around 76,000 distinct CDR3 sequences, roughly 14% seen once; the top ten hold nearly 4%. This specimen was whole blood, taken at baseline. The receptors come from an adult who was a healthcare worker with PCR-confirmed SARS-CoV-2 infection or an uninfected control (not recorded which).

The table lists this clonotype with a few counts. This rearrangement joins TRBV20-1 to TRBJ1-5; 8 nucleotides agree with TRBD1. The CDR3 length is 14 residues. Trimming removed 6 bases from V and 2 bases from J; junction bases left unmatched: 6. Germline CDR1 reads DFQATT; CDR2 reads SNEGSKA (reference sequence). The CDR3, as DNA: TGCAGTGCGCCCCCAGGGGGCGGCAATCAGCCCCAGCATTTT. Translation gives CSAPPGGGNQPQHF.

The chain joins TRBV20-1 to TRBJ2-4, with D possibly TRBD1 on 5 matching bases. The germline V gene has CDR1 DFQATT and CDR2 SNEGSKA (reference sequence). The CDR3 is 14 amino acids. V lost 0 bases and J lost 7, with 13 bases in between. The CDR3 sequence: CSAREWQGSNIQYF. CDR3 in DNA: TGCAGTGCTAGAGAGTGGCAGGGTAGCAACATTCAGTACTTC.

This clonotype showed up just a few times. CDR3 nucleotides: TGTGCCAGCAGTTATTACCCGCTTGTTCTGGGACAGGGGTCAGATACGCAGTATTTT. The encoded protein is CASSYYPLVLGQGSDTQYF. V gene TRBV6-6 combines with J gene TRBJ2-3; 10 bases are shared with TRBD1. Trimming removed 3 bases from V and 4 bases from J; junction bases left unmatched: 16. CDR1 MNHNY and CDR2 SVGAGI come from the germline V gene (reference sequence). The CDR3 is made up of 19 amino acids.

CDR3 loop: CASSTPTGELFF. The CDR3 nucleotides read TGTGCCAGCAGTACCCCCACCGGGGAGCTGTTTTTT. V is TRBV27 and J is TRBJ2-2; D not resolved. V was clipped by 5 bases and J by 4 bases, with 5 bases between them. Germline V gene data show CDR1 as MNHEY and CDR2 as SMNVEV (reference sequence). The CDR3 totals 12 residues.

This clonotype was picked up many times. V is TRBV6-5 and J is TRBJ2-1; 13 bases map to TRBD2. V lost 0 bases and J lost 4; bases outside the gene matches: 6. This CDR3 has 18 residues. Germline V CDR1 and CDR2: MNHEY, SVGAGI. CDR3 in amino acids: CASSYSLWTSGSYNEQFF. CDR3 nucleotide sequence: TGTGCCAGCAGTTACTCCCTTTGGACTAGCGGGAGTTACAATGAGCAGTTCTTC.

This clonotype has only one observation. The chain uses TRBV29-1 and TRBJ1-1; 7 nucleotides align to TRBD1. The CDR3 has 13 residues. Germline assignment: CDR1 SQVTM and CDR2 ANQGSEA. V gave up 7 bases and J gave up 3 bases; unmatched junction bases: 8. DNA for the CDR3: TGCAGCGGGTCAGGGGGTTGGGACACTGAAGCTTTCTTT. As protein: CSGSGGWDTEAFF.

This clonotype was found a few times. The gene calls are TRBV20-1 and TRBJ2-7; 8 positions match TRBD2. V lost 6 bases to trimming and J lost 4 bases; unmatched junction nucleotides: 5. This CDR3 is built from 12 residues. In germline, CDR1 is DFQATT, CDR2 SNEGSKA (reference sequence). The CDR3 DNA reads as TGCAGTGCCCCCCCTAGCGGGTACGAGCAGTACTTC. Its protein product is CSAPPSGYEQYF.

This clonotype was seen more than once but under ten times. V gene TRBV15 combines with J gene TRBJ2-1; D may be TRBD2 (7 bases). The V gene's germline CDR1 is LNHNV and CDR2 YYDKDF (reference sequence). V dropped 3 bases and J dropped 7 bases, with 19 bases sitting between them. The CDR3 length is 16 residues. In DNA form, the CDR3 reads TGTGCCACCAGCAGTGGGGGGGCAGGGAGGAAAAATGAGCAGTTCTTC. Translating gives CATSSGGAGRKNEQFF.

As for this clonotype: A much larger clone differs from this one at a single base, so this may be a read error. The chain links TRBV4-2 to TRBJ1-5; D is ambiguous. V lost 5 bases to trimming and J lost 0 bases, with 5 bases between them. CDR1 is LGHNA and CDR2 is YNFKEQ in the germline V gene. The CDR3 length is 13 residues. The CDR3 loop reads CASSFNSNQPQHF. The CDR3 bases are TGTGCCAGCAGCTTTAATAGCAATCAGCCCCAGCATTTT.

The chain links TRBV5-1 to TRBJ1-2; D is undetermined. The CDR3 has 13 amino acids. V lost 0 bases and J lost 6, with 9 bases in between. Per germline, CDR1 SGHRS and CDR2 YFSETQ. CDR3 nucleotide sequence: TGCGCCAGCAGCTTGGATGGGAGCCATGGCTACACCTTC. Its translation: CASSLDGSHGYTF.

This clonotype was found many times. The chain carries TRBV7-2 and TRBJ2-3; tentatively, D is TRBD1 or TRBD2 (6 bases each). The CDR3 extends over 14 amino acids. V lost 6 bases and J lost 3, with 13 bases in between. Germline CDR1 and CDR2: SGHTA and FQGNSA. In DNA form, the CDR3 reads TGTGCCAGCAGTTTTGGAGGGGGGACAGATACGCAGTATTTT. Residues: CASSFGGGTDTQYF.

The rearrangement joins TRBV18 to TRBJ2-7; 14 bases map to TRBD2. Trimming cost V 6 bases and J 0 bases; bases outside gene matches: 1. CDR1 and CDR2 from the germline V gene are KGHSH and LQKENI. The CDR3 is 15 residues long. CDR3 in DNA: TGTGCCAGCTCTGGGACTAGCGGGAGCTCCTACGAGCAGTACTTC. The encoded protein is CASSGTSGSSYEQYF.

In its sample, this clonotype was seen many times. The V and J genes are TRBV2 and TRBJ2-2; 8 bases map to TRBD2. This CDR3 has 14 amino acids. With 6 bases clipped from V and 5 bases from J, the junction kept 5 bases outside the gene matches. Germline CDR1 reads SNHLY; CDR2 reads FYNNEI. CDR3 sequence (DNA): TGTGCCAGCAGCCGGGAGGGCAGGACCGGGGAGCTGTTTTTT. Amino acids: CASSREGRTGELFF.

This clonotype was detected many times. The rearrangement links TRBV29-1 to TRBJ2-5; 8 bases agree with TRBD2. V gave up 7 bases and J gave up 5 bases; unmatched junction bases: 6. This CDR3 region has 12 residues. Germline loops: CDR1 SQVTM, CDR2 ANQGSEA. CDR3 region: CSAIPGGETQYF. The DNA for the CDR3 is TGCAGCGCCATCCCGGGGGGGGAGACCCAGTACTTC.

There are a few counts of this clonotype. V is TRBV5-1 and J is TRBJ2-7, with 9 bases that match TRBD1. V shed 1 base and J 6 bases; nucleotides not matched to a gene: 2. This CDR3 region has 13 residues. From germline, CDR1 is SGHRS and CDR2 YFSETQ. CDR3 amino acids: CASSLTGGLEQYF. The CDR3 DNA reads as TGCGCCAGCAGCTTGACAGGGGGCCTCGAGCAGTACTTC.

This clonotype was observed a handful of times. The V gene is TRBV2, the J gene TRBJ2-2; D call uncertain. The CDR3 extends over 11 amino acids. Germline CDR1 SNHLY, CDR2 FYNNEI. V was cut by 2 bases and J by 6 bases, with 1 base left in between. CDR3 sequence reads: CASSEPGELFF. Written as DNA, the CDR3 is TGTGCCAGCAGTGAACCCGGGGAGCTGTTTTTT.

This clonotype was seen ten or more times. CDR3 bases: TGTGCCAGCAGCGTTACAGTGAACACTGAAGCTTTCTTT. Amino acids: CASSVTVNTEAFF. The rearrangement joins TRBV9 to TRBJ1-1, with D hard to call. V was shortened by 2 bases and J by 0 bases, with 5 bases between the two germline ends. The CDR3 runs to 13 residues. In germline, CDR1 is SGDLS, CDR2 YYNGEE.

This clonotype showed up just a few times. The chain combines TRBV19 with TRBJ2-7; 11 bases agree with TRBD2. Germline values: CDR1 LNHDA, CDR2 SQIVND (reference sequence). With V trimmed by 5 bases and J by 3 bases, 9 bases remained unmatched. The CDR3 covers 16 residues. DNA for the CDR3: TGTGCCAGTAGTCCTATGGGACTAGCGGCCCACTACGAGCAGTACTTC. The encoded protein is CASSPMGLAAHYEQYF.

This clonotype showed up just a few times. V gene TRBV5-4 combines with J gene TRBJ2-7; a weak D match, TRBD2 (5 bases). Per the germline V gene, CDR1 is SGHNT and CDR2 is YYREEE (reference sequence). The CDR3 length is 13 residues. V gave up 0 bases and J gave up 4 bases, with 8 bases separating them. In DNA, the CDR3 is TGTGCCAGCAGCTTGGCGTCGGGGTACGAGCAGTACTTC. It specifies CASSLASGYEQYF.

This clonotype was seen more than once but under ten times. In nucleotides, the CDR3 is TGCGCCAGCAGCTTGGCGCCTCCGAGCTCCTACAATGAGCAGTTCTTC. Its protein is CASSLAPPSSYNEQFF. This chain connects TRBV5-1 to TRBJ2-1, with D unclear. With 0 bases removed from V and 0 bases from J, the gap between germline ends came to 10 bases. Germline CDR1 and CDR2: SGHRS and YFSETQ. CDR3 size: 16 residues.

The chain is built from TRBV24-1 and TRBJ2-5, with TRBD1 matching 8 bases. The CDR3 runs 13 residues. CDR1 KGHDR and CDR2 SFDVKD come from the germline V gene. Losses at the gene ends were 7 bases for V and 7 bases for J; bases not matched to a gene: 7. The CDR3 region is CATSLGQGGTQYF. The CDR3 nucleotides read TGTGCCACCAGCCTAGGACAGGGCGGGACCCAGTACTTC.

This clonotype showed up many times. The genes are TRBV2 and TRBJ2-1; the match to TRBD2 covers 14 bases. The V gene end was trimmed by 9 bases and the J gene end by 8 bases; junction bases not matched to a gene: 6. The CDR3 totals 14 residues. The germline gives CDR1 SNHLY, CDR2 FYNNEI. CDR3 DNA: TGTGCCAGTAAGGGACTAGCGGGAGTCGATGAGCAGTTCTTC. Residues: CASKGLAGVDEQFF. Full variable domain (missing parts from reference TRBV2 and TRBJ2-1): EPEVTQTPSHQVTQMGQEVILRCVPISNHLYFYWYRQILGQKVEFLVSFYNNEISEKSEIFDDQFSVERPDGSNFTLKIRSTKLEDSAMYFCASKGLAGVDEQFFGPGTRLTVL.

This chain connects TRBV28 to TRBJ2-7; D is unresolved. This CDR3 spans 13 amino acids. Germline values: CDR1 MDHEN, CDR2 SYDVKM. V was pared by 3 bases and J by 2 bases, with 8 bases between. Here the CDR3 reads CASSFAGTYEQYF. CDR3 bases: TGTGCCAGCAGTTTCGCCGGAACCTACGAGCAGTACTTC.

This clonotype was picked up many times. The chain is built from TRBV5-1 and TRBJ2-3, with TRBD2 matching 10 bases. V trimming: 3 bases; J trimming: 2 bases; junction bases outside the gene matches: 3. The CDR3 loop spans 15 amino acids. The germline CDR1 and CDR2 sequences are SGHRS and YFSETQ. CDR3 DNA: TGCGCCAGCAGCTCGGGACTAGCGAACACAGATACGCAGTATTTT. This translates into CASSSGLANTDTQYF. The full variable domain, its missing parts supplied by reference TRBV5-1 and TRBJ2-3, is KAGVTQTPRYLIKTRGQQVTLSCSPISGHRSVSWYQQTPGQGLQFLFEYFSETQRNKGNFPGRFSGRQFSNSRSEMNVSTLELGDSALYLCASSSGLANTDTQYFGPGTRLTVL.

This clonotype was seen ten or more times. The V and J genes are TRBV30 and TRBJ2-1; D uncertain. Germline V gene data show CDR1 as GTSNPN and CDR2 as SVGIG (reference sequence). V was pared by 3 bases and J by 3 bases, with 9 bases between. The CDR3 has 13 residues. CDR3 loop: CAWSAEDYNEQFF. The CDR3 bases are TGTGCCTGGAGCGCAGAGGACTACAATGAGCAGTTCTTC.

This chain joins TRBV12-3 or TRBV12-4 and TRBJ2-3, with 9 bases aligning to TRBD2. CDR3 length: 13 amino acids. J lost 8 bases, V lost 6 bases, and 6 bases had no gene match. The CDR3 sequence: CASRATSGGTQYF. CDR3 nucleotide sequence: TGTGCCAGCAGAGCGACTAGCGGCGGTACGCAGTATTTT.

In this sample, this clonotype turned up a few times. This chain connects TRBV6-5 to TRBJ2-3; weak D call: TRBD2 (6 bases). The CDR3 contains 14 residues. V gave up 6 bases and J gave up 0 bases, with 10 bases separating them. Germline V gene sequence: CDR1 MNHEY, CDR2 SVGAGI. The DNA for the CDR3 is TGTGCCAGCAGAGTAGCGGCTAGCACAGATACGCAGTATTTT. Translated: CASRVAASTDTQYF.

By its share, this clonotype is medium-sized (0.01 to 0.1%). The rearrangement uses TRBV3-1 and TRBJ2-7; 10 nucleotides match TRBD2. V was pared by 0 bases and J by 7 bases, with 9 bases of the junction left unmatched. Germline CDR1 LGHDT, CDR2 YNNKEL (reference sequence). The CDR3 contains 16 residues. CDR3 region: CASSQDRLAGEGEQYF. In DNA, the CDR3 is TGTGCCAGCAGCCAAGATCGGCTAGCGGGAGAAGGTGAGCAGTACTTC.

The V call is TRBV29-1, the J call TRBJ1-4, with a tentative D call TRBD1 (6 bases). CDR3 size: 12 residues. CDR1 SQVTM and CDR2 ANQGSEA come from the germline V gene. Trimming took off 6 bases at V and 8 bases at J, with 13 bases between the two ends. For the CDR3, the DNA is TGCAGCGTCCAGGGGACCGGAGAAAAACTGTTTTTT. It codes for CSVQGTGEKLFF.

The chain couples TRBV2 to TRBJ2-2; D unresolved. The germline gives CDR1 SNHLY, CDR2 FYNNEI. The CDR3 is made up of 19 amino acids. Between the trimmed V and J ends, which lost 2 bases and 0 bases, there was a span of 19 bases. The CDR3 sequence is CASSEIWPWGTTNTGELFF. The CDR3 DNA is TGTGCCAGCAGTGAAATATGGCCGTGGGGAACCACGAACACCGGGGAGCTGTTTTTT.

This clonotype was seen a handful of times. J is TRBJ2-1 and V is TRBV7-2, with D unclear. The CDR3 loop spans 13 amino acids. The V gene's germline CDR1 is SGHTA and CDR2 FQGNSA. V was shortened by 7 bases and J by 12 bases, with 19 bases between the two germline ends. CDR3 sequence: CASTLSPERWQFF. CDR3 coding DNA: TGTGCCAGCACCCTTTCTCCCGAGAGGTGGCAGTTCTTC. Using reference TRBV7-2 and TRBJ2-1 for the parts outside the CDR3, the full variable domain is GAGVSQSPSNKVTEKGKDVELRCDPISGHTALYWYRQSLGQGLEFLIYFQGNSAPDKSGLPSDRFSAERTGGSVSTLTIQRTQQEDSAVYLCASTLSPERWQFFGPGTRLTVL.